This entry is about one T cell receptor beta chain. This clone was counted only a few times. Its antigen remains undetermined. Base-call qualities are not available, and no considerably larger clone is one nucleotide away. For the CD8 naive samples, CD45RO-negative cells were positively selected for CCR7, yielding a CD45RA+CCR7+ population from which TemRA cells were excluded. The donors were healthy, HIV-negative adults who had no recently reported acute infections or vaccinations. Every donor was a Caucasian adult residing in Nashville, Tennessee, USA. Blood was obtained by leukapheresis, after which PBMCs were separated by Ficoll-Histopaque density gradient centrifugation and cryopreserved in liquid nitrogen vapor phase. Purity and quantity of every magnetically sorted T cell population were checked by analytical flow cytometry. Genomic DNA was isolated from every sorted fraction and measured by UV absorbance on a Nanodrop 2000c.

Using the deep immunoSEQ assay, multiplex PCR amplified TCR CDR3 regions from genomic DNA. Genomic DNA extracted from each cell subset was distributed evenly over all wells of several immunoSEQ 96-well plates, and each plate served as one replicate. For sorted subsets, approximately 210 ng of genomic DNA, equivalent to 25,000 to 30,000 T cell genomes, went into each replicate PCR. The purified libraries were quantified using a Qubit 3.0 fluorometer, sized with a Bioanalyzer 2100, and then quantified again using the KAPA Library Quantification kit. Each immunoSEQ 96-well plate was sequenced on its own single-read 150-cycle Illumina NextSeq 550 flow cell. The paper's data handling went like this. Because the immunoSEQ output held only junctional sequences and lacked quality scores, the filtering could not match the filtering applied to full-length reads. Sequences were annotated with PyIR, a Python wrapper for IgBLAST v1.9, using IMGT germline references to assign V/J genes and CDR3. Reads were filtered out if the reads had weak V/J assignments (E-value above 1e-6), no CDR3, stop codons, out-of-frame junctions, or ambiguous translated residues. V3J clonotypes were defined as sequences sharing an identical inferred V gene, J gene, and CDR3 amino acid sequence. Percentage overlap between repertoires was computed as shared unique clonotypes divided by the size of the smaller repertoire. Three approaches were used to assess repertoire richness: RTK rarefaction, the Chao1 estimator, and Recon v2.1 estimates of unobserved clonotypes. Generation probabilities were computed with OLGA for all TCRbeta clonotypes obtained by the gDNA method from four donors. Sourced from immuneACCESS, this table was stored by TCRdb with only in-frame sequences that have V and J called. A share of the clones is absent; for the studies checked, an unresolved V gene accounts for under half, and the remainder has no known explanation. Clone size and V and J calls were adopted from that table, with D and trimming inferred from the DNA. The table for this sample lists 2 million to 2.5 million clones; roughly 91% of them were counted only once. Jointly, the top ten make up under 2% of the sample.

The data derive from a study of shared clonotypes between healthy human individuals (dated by TCRdb to 2020 to 2021). Regarding the study in general: A couple of women and three men aged 18 to 49 years were included in the cohort. For each donor, CD4 naive and CD4 memory were each run on three plates, CD8 naive on two plates, and CD8 memory on one plate. Blood TCR repertoires of about 5 healthy adults were deeply sequenced to estimate repertoire size and the extent of clonotype sharing between individuals. To increase sequencing depth and limit assay-specific biases, different laboratories used diverse techniques to prepare libraries and sequence TCR repertoires. Leukapheresis yielded between about 0.8 and 9.5 billion PBMCs per donor. General findings and caveats noted by the study authors: Because the study included a small number of donors, the genetic and exposure-history diversity represented was limited. Rarefaction of sorted-subset datasets indicated incomplete sequencing despite the large sequencing depth. Higher generation probabilities were observed for clonotypes shared by all four sorted-subset donors than for non-shared clonotypes. Pairwise subsampling indicated that sequencing depth was expected to affect the degree of clonotype sharing among donors. Naive subsets generally had larger estimated clonotype richness than memory subsets. Sampling was restricted to blood, and TCR repertoires in tissue are likely to differ from TCR repertoires in blood. Sharing across a few donors was observed for approximately 5% of naive CD4, under 4% of naive CD8, 2% to 2.5% of memory CD4, and roughly 0.4% of memory CD8 clonotypes.

The sequence came from a man aged 18 to 29 in good health. Some clones in this sample may be carry-over from other donors' samples. Sequenced sample: naive CD8+ T cells from PBMCs. Per the publication, the cell subset or site label means: CD45RA+CCR7+.

The DNA sequence reads TGCGCCAGCAGTCAATCGTCCCGGCAGGGTCAGTACTTC. This encodes CASSQSSRQGQYF. The rearrangement combines TRBV23-1 with TRBJ2-7; the D gene is perhaps TRBD1, from 5 matching bases. TRBV23-1 is an ORF, and what it does is uncertain. The trim is 0 bases for V and 10 bases for J, with a gap of 13 bases between the germline ends. The CDR3 starts with the cysteine, ends with the phenylalanine, and has 13 residues. Only the CDR3 region is kept as DNA, spanning 39 bases read in frame from base 1.